The rows below give T cell receptor beta chains drawn from one sample of a study of cytomegalovirus exposure and HLA in healthy donors. The protocol was immunoSEQ multiplex PCR, while the TCRdb copy is restricted to in-frame clones and leaves out a portion. This sample has around 180,000 clones, with approximately 82% found just once. The material sequenced was PBMCs. The receptors shown here come from a woman between 18 and 30 years old in good health and CMV-seropositive. CDR3s include the opening cysteine and the closing phenylalanine or tryptophan. The D gene is left open where the match is weak. Rows may omit the clone size; those that give it use once, few, many or a size class.

clone_size j_call d_call v_call cdr3_length cdr3_nt cdr3_aa
- TRBJ2-7 TRBD1 TRBV4-1 15 TGCGCCAGCAGCCAACCCGGACAGGGTAGCTACGAGCAGTACTTC CASSQPGQGSYEQYF
- TRBJ2-6 - TRBV27 15 TGTGCCAGCAGTTTACGAGGTGGTGGGGCCAACGTCCTGACTTTC CASSLRGGGANVLTF
- TRBJ1-5 - TRBV28 14 TGTGCCAGCAGTTTCCGGGGGGAGAATCAGCCCCAGCATTTT CASSFRGENQPQHF
once TRBJ2-7 TRBD1 TRBV2 14 TGTGCCAGCAGTTGGGACAGAAGAACCTACGAGCAGTACTTC CASSWDRRTYEQYF
few TRBJ1-1 - TRBV28 15 TGTGCCAGCAGTTTATACCAGGAAGAGAACACTGAAGCTTTCTTT CASSLYQEENTEAFF
- TRBJ1-2 TRBD1 TRBV6-5 15 TGTGCCAGCAGTTATCAGGGGGGCGGTAACTATGGCTACACCTTC CASSYQGGGNYGYTF
- TRBJ2-1 - TRBV5-3 12 TGTGCCAGAAGCTTCAGCGGGAATGAGCAGTTCTTC CARSFSGNEQFF
- TRBJ1-6 TRBD1 TRBV30 15 TGTGCCTGGAGACCGGACAGGGTGCCAGGTTCACCCCTCCACTTT CAWRPDRVPGSPLHF
- TRBJ1-6 TRBD1 TRBV27 14 TGTGCCAGCAGTTTTCATAGGGGGCGATCACCCCTCCACTTT CASSFHRGRSPLHF
- TRBJ1-6 TRBD1 TRBV7-3 13 TGTGAGGAGACAGGGGAACATAATTCACCCCTCCACTTT CEETGEHNSPLHF
- TRBJ1-2 TRBD1 TRBV7-9 15 TGTGCCAGCAGCAGGGGACAGTTATCTAACTATGGCTACACCTTC CASSRGQLSNYGYTF
- TRBJ2-1 - TRBV6-1 12 TGTGCCAGCAGTCTATGGGGGGTCGAGCAGTTCTTC CASSLWGVEQFF
once TRBJ1-1 TRBD1 TRBV6-1 13 TGTGCCAGCAGTGAGCAGGGGGACACTGAAGCTTTCTTT CASSEQGDTEAFF
- TRBJ2-7 TRBD1 TRBV2 12 TGTGCCAGCAACAATGGTCGGGACAGGGCAAATTTC CASNNGRDRANF
few TRBJ1-2 TRBD1 TRBV30 13 TGTGCCTGGGGGACAGGGTATAGCTATGGCTACACCTTC CAWGTGYSYGYTF
- TRBJ2-6 - TRBV14 17 TGTGCCAGCAGCAAAGCGCGGGGCGGACTGGGGGCCAACGTCCTGACTTTC CASSKARGGLGANVLTF
- TRBJ2-7 - TRBV7-6 13 TGTGCCAGCACCCCGGGGGGCCCCTACGAGCAGTACTTC CASTPGGPYEQYF
- TRBJ2-5 TRBD2 TRBV29-1 14 TGCAGCGTTCGGTCTAGCGGGGGACGCGAGACCCAGTACTTC CSVRSSGGRETQYF
- TRBJ1-1 TRBD1 TRBV7-6 17 TGTGCCAGCAGCCCACTCCGGGACAGGGGGCCTCACACTGAAGCTTTCTTT CASSPLRDRGPHTEAFF
- TRBJ1-1 - TRBV7-8 13 TGTGCCAGCAGCTTGGAGCGTCACACTGAAGCTTTCTTT CASSLERHTEAFF
- TRBJ1-1 - TRBV7-9 14 TGTGCCAGCAGCATACAGGGATCCCGAACTGAAGCTTTCTTT CASSIQGSRTEAFF
- TRBJ1-3 - TRBV11-3 14 TGTGCCAGCAGCTCGGACAGTTTCTGGAACACCATATATTTT CASSSDSFWNTIYF
few TRBJ1-1 - TRBV9 15 TGTGCCAGCAGCGATATGGACGGAACTAGCACTGAAGCTTTCTTT CASSDMDGTSTEAFF
- TRBJ1-6 - TRBV25-1 15 TGTGCCAGCAGGCAGGGGTCTTCGGATATTTCACCCCTCCACTTT CASRQGSSDISPLHF
- TRBJ1-1 TRBD1 TRBV9 15 TGTGCCAGCAGCGTAGTTGGACAGGGGGACACTGAAGCTTTCTTT CASSVVGQGDTEAFF
- TRBJ2-5 TRBD2 TRBV28 16 TGTGCCAGCAGTTTAGTCCTAGCGGGGGGGCTCGAGACCCAGTACTTC CASSLVLAGGLETQYF
- TRBJ2-7 TRBD1 TRBV6-1 14 TGTGCCAGCAGTGATCCGGGACAGGGATTCGAGCAGTACTTC CASSDPGQGFEQYF
- TRBJ2-5 - TRBV18 13 TGTGCCAGCTCACGGCAGGGCGGAGAGACCCAGTACTTC CASSRQGGETQYF
- TRBJ1-4 TRBD1 TRBV28 14 TGTGCCAGCAGTACAACACAGGGGGCGAGGAAACTGTTTTTT CASSTTQGARKLFF
- TRBJ1-1 - TRBV7-9 14 TGTGCCAGCAGTCTTACAGGGATGAACACTGAAGCTTTCTTT CASSLTGMNTEAFF
- TRBJ2-3 - TRBV28 13 TGTGCCAGCAGTCCCCCCCAGGCGCGGGCGCAGTATTTT CASSPPQARAQYF
- TRBJ1-4 TRBD1 TRBV7-9 14 TGTGCCAGCAGCTTGACAGGGTCGGGTGTTGAACTGTTTTTT CASSLTGSGVELFF
- TRBJ2-2 TRBD1 TRBV7-9 15 TGTGCCAGCAGCGACCGGACAGGGGACACCGGGGAGCTGTTTTTT CASSDRTGDTGELFF
- TRBJ1-1 - TRBV25-1 13 TGTGCCAGTAGCCGGGGGGGCCTCACTGAAGCTTTCTTT CASSRGGLTEAFF
- TRBJ2-1 - TRBV10-3 13 TGTGCCATCAGTGAGCGGTCTGTCGATGAGCAGTTCTTC CAISERSVDEQFF
- TRBJ2-1 TRBD2 TRBV6-1 16 TGTGCCAGCAGTGAAGTGTGGGGGGGGGCCTACAATGAGCAGTTCTTC CASSEVWGGAYNEQFF
- TRBJ1-5 - TRBV6-6 14 TGTGCCAGCAAATACAGGGAAGGCAATCAGCCCCAGCATTTT CASKYREGNQPQHF
- TRBJ1-3 - TRBV18 14 TGTGCCAGCTCACCACCTTCACCTAGAAACACCATATATTTT CASSPPSPRNTIYF
few TRBJ1-2 TRBD1 TRBV11-3 15 TGTGCCAGCAGCTTAGGGACAGGAGCTAACTATGGCTACACCTTC CASSLGTGANYGYTF
- TRBJ2-3 - TRBV29-1 12 TGCAGCGAAGAACAGGGCCCAGATACGCAGTATTTT CSEEQGPDTQYF
- TRBJ2-1 - TRBV19 14 TGTGCCAGTAGTTCGCACCTAAAAGACAATGAGCAGTTCTTC CASSSHLKDNEQFF
- TRBJ1-2 TRBD1 TRBV12-5 17 TGTGCTAGTGGTTTGGTACTGGTTCGGACAGGGTATCATGGCTACACCTTC CASGLVLVRTGYHGYTF
- TRBJ1-1 - TRBV6-5 13 TGTGCCAGCAAACCTCGAACTGACACTGAAGCTTTCTTT CASKPRTDTEAFF
- TRBJ1-2 - TRBV19 15 TGTGCAACCACCTCACCCCGGCGGCTGAATGAGGGCTACACCTTC CATTSPRRLNEGYTF
- TRBJ2-2 - TRBV18 17 TGTGCCAGCTCACCTCTACAATTGACAGGTGGCACCGGGGAGCTGTTTTTT CASSPLQLTGGTGELFF
- TRBJ1-6 TRBD1 TRBV30 16 TGTGCCTGGCCCGACGCGGGGGCAGGGGGCAATTCACCCCTCCACTTT CAWPDAGAGGNSPLHF
- TRBJ2-1 - TRBV30 12 TGTGCCTGGAGTGCAGGGGGGAATGAGCAGTTCTTC CAWSAGGNEQFF
- TRBJ1-3 - TRBV2 13 TGTGCCAGCGCTCCGGTTGGCGGTAACACCATATATTTT CASAPVGGNTIYF
- TRBJ2-5 - TRBV5-1 12 TGCGCCAGCAGGACTAACCAAGAGACCCAGTACTTC CASRTNQETQYF
- TRBJ2-6 - TRBV30 16 TGTGCCTGGGCCCGACTCGGTGCCGGTGGGGCCAACGGCCTGACTTTC CAWARLGAGGANGLTF
- TRBJ2-4 TRBD2 TRBV11-3 19 TGTGCCAGCAGCTACTCCGGGACTAGCGGGGGGGCTCCCCAAAACATTCAGTACTTC CASSYSGTSGGAPQNIQYF